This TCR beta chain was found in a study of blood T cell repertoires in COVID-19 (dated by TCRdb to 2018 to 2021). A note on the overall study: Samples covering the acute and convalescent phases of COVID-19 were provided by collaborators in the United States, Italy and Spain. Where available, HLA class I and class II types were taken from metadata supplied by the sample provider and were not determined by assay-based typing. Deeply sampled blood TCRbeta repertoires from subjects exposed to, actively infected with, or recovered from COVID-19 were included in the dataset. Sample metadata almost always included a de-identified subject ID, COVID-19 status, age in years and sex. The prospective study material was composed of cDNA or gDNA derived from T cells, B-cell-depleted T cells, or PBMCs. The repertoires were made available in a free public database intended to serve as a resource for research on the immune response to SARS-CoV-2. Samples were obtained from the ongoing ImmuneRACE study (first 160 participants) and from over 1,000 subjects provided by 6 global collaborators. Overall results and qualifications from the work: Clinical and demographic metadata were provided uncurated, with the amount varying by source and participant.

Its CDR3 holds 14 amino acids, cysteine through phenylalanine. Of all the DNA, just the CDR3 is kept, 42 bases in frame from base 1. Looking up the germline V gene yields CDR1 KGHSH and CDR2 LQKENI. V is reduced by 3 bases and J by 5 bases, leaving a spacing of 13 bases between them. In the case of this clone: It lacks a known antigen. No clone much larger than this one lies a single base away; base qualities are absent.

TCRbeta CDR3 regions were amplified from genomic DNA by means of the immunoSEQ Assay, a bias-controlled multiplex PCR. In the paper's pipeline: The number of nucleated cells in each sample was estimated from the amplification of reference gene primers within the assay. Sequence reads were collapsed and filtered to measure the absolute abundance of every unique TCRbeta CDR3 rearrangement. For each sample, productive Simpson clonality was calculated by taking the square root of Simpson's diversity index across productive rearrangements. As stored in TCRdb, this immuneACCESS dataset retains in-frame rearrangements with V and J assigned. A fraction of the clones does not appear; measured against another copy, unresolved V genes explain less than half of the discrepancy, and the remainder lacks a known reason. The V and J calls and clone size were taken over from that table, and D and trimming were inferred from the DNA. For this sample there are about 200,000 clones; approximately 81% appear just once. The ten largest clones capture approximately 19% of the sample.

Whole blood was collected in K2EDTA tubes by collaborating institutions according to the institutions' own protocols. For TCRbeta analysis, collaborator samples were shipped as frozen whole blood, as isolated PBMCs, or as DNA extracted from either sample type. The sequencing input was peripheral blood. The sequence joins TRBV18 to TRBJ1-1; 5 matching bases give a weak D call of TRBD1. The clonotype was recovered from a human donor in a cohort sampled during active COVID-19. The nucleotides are TGTGCCAGCTCACCTGTGACAGCAAGAACTGAAGCTTTCTTT. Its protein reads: CASSPVTARTEAFF.